This TCR beta chain originates from a study of blood T cells in healthy people across ages. This clonotype has just a few counts. The CDR3 sequence is 14 residues long. Trimming at V came to 0 bases and at J to 5 bases, leaving 1 base not matched to a gene. The V gene's germline CDR1 is DFQATT and CDR2 SNEGSKA (reference sequence). With a J-beta primer mix and a sample-barcoded 5' primer, a second PCR ran roughly 6 to 11 cycles. MiXCR, applied by TCRdb to the 5' RACE reads, yields one record per CDR3 protein. Among hundreds of thousands of distinct CDR3 sequences listed, approximately 24% were seen once. The sample was also reused in another study, on T cells of mothers and their children. Per that study: Related and unrelated pairs show similar shaping of TCR recombination output by thymic selection.

Sequencing was performed on blood. The origin of this receptor is a boy younger than 18 in good health. The chain employs TRBV20-1 and TRBJ2-1; 10 bases agree with TRBD2. CDR3 sequence reads: CSARDSGGNNEQFF. Written as DNA, the CDR3 is TGCAGTGCTAGAGATAGCGGGGGGAACAATGAGCAGTTCTTC.